What follows describes a single T cell receptor (beta chain). What it binds is not known. The entry originates in a study of T cell repertoires in cytomegalovirus infection. For the study at large: Epitope selection comprised recently identified HLA-C-restricted CMV epitopes and well-studied HLA-B-restricted CMV epitopes. An indication of both CMV infection and matching HLA type came from public TCR beta signatures.

TCRdb recomputed calls from the reads with MiXCR, one row per CDR3 protein. The repertoire holds about 60,000 distinct CDR3 sequences, with roughly 21% as singletons. Study-wide findings and caveats: Ex vivo, HLA-C-restricted CMV-specific TCR beta clonotypes prevailed over the rest of the response. Carriers of CMV plus the relevant HLA were identified by cumulative public TCR beta family frequency.

Sequencing was performed on CD8+ T cells from cultured PBMCs, taken from culture after CMV antigen stimulation. The source is a human donor in good health (CMV status not recorded). Some clones in this sample may be carry-over from other donors' samples.

The CDR3 sequence: CASSQTRDFLGTGELFF. Here the CDR3 DNA reads TGCGCCAGCAGCCAAACCCGGGACTTCCTTGGGACCGGGGAGCTGTTTTTT. This chain uses TRBV4-3 with TRBJ2-2; perhaps TRBD2 as D (6 bases). The V and J ends lost 2 bases and 5 bases respectively, with 18 bases between them. The CDR3 loop spans 17 amino acids. In germline, CDR1 is LGHNA, CDR2 YSLEER.